A selection of T cell receptor beta chains follows, all from one sample in a study of T cell repertoires in cytomegalovirus infection. Their antigens are not known. MiXCR, applied by TCRdb to the reads, yields one record per CDR3 protein. This sample yields roughly 170,000 distinct CDR3 sequences, of which approximately 21% are seen a single time; roughly 25% belongs to the top ten. Sequencing used CD8+ T cells from cultured PBMCs, obtained from culture after CMV antigen stimulation. The receptor set was obtained from a human donor in good health (CMV status not recorded). Some clones in this sample may be carry-over from other donors' samples. The CDR3 runs from the conserved cysteine through the conserved F or W. Fields, in order: J gene, V gene, clone size, D gene, CDR3 DNA, CDR3 protein. D genes are given only for firm matches. Rows give clone size only sometimes, using once, few, many, or a class for an expanded clone.

TRBJ2-1	TRBV7-6	few	TRBD2	TGTGCCAGTAGAAGAGCGGGGGTGACAAATGAGCAGTTCTTC	CASRRAGVTNEQFF
TRBJ1-2	TRBV27	NA	NA	TGTGCCAGCAGTTTACAAGGAGGCTTCCCCAGCGGCTACACCTTC	CASSLQGGFPSGYTF
TRBJ1-1	TRBV5-8	NA	TRBD1	TGTGCCAGCAGGGAGGACAGGGCGAACACTGAAGCTTTCTTT	CASREDRANTEAFF
TRBJ2-7	TRBV6-5	NA	NA	TGTGCCAGCAGTGAAGGGCGGAGCATTTCCTACGAGCAGTACTTC	CASSEGRSISYEQYF
TRBJ1-1	TRBV27	NA	NA	TGTGACAGCAGCAGGGGAAACACTGAAGCTTTCTTT	CDSSRGNTEAFF
TRBJ2-1	TRBV7-2	NA	NA	TGTGCCAGCAGCCGCGGGACGACCGGCGGCTACAATGAGCAGTTCTTC	CASSRGTTGGYNEQFF
TRBJ2-5	TRBV12-5	NA	NA	TGTGCTAGTGGTTTGGGGGAGACCCAGTACTTC	CASGLGETQYF
TRBJ2-2	TRBV4-3	NA	TRBD1	TGCGCCAGCAGCCAAGATCGATCCAGGGGGAGGAACACCGGGGAGCTGTTTTTT	CASSQDRSRGRNTGELFF
TRBJ2-7	TRBV7-9	NA	TRBD1	TGTGCCAGCAGTCCGAAGACAGGGGATACCTACGAGCAGTACTTC	CASSPKTGDTYEQYF
TRBJ2-1	TRBV2	NA	NA	TGTGCCGTGGCAGGATCACTTACCTACAATGAGCAGTTCTTC	CAVAGSLTYNEQFF
TRBJ1-2	TRBV28	many	NA	TGTGCCAGCAGTTTAGGAGGTAACGGCTACACCTTC	CASSLGGNGYTF
TRBJ2-4	TRBV12-3/TRBV12-4	few	NA	TGTGCCAGCAGTTTTAGGGGGGGCCCTGTCAAAAACATTCAGTACTTC	CASSFRGGPVKNIQYF
TRBJ2-7	TRBV19	NA	NA	TGTGCCAGTAGTATGACAGCGCTCGGGAGCGAGCAGTACTTC	CASSMTALGSEQYF
TRBJ2-7	TRBV7-9	few	NA	TGTGCCAGCAGCTTAGTAGTAGGCAGCTCCTACGAGCAGTACTTC	CASSLVVGSSYEQYF
TRBJ2-7	TRBV28	many	NA	TGTGCCAGCAGTGAGTACTCCGGGACGGATACCTACGAGCAGTACTTC	CASSEYSGTDTYEQYF
TRBJ1-6	TRBV4-2	NA	NA	TGTGCCAGCAGCCAACCGGATCCTAATTCACCCCTCCACTTT	CASSQPDPNSPLHF
TRBJ1-2	TRBV19	NA	TRBD1	TGTGCCAGTAGTCCCGGGACAGGGACCGTTCTAGTACATGGCTACACCTTC	CASSPGTGTVLVHGYTF
TRBJ1-4	TRBV12-3/TRBV12-4	few	NA	TGTGCCAGCAGAAAAACGGGGGATTTCACTAATGAAAAACTGTTTTTT	CASRKTGDFTNEKLFF
TRBJ1-1	TRBV2	NA	NA	TGTGCCAGCAGTGACCCCACCGCGGCGGGACCGAAGAACACTGAAGCTTTCTTT	CASSDPTAAGPKNTEAFF
TRBJ2-7	TRBV7-6	few	NA	TGTGCCAGCAGCTTACGAAAGGCCCAACGACACGAGCAGTACTTC	CASSLRKAQRHEQYF
TRBJ2-7	TRBV12-3/TRBV12-4	NA	NA	TGTGCCAGCAGTTTCAGTCCGGGACAAAGCTCCTACGAGCAGTACTTC	CASSFSPGQSSYEQYF
TRBJ2-1	TRBV12-5	NA	NA	TGTGCTAGTGGTTGGGAGACTACCGGCTTTCCGTACAATGAGCAGTTCTTC	CASGWETTGFPYNEQFF
TRBJ2-5	TRBV7-2	NA	TRBD1	TGTGCCAGCAGCGTGGGGACAGATAACCAAGAGACCCAGTACTTC	CASSVGTDNQETQYF
TRBJ2-7	TRBV4-1	NA	NA	TGCGCCAGCACCCCATTCCAGGGGACCTACGAGCAGTACTTC	CASTPFQGTYEQYF
TRBJ2-7	TRBV7-6	few	NA	TGTGCCAGCAGCTCGAGACCGGGTTTCTACGAGCAGTACTTC	CASSSRPGFYEQYF
TRBJ2-5	TRBV19	few	NA	TGTGCCAGTCAGACGCATTTTTGGGGTGAAGGGAGGCAAGAGACCCAGTACTTC	CASQTHFWGEGRQETQYF
TRBJ2-1	TRBV7-9	many	TRBD2	TGTGCCAGCAGCCCCTCTAGCGGGGGGTACAATGAGCAGTTCTTC	CASSPSSGGYNEQFF
TRBJ2-1	TRBV7-2	few	TRBD1	TGTGCCAGCAGCTCGCGACAGGGGGAGTTCCATGAGCAGTTCTTC	CASSSRQGEFHEQFF
TRBJ1-1	TRBV27	few	NA	TGTGCCAGCAGTTTATACGGAGCTGAAGCTTTCTTT	CASSLYGAEAFF
TRBJ1-6	TRBV19	NA	NA	TGTGCCAGTAGTATGTCCAGCAATTCACCCCTCCACTTT	CASSMSSNSPLHF
TRBJ2-7	TRBV12-3/TRBV12-4	once	TRBD1	TGTACCAGCACCTTAGGACAGGTCTACGAGCAGTACTTC	CTSTLGQVYEQYF
TRBJ1-5	TRBV7-2	NA	NA	TGTGCCAGCAGCCGGACGGAATATAGCAATCAGCCCCAGCATTTT	CASSRTEYSNQPQHF
TRBJ2-5	TRBV7-9	NA	NA	TGTGCCAGCAGCTCTAGGGCCGAGACCCAGTACTTC	CASSSRAETQYF
TRBJ2-7	TRBV7-2	NA	NA	TGTGCCAGCAGCTCCCGGTCCCTACCCGAGCAGTACTTC	CASSSRSLPEQYF
TRBJ1-3	TRBV20-1	few	NA	TGCAGTGCTAGAGGTTTAGGTCCACCTGACTCTGGAAACACCATATATTTT	CSARGLGPPDSGNTIYF
TRBJ1-6	TRBV9	few	TRBD1	TGTGCCAGCAGCGTAGCCGGGACAGCGAAAGTGGATAATTCACCCCTCCACTTT	CASSVAGTAKVDNSPLHF
TRBJ2-1	TRBV7-6	NA	NA	TGTGCCAGCAGCTTAGAGGACTCCCTACCCTACAATGAGCAGTTCTTC	CASSLEDSLPYNEQFF
TRBJ2-7	TRBV4-1	many	NA	TGCGCCAGCAGCCAGGAAAACAGGGAAGCCTACGAGCAGTACTTC	CASSQENREAYEQYF
TRBJ1-4	TRBV7-6	NA	NA	TGTGCCAGCAGCCCGGGGGGGGGAAAACTGTTTTTT	CASSPGGGKLFF
TRBJ2-7	TRBV7-9	NA	NA	TGTGCCAGCAGCCCGACCGGGACAAGCAGCTCCTACGAGCAGTACTTC	CASSPTGTSSSYEQYF
TRBJ1-5	TRBV7-6	NA	NA	TGTGCCAGCAGCTTGTTGACCGGGACTTTGAATCAGCCCCAGCATTTT	CASSLLTGTLNQPQHF
TRBJ1-2	TRBV25-1	NA	TRBD1	TGTGCCAGCAGTAGAAGCAGACAGGGCCTGGAGGGCTACACCTTC	CASSRSRQGLEGYTF
TRBJ2-7	TRBV7-8	few	TRBD2	TGTGCCAGCAGCCCACTCGGGACTATATCTGGCGAGCAGTACTTC	CASSPLGTISGEQYF
TRBJ1-1	TRBV6-1	NA	NA	TGTGCCAGCAGTGAAGCGGGGCCCTACACCTCGAGGGGAGCTTTCTTT	CASSEAGPYTSRGAFF
TRBJ2-1	TRBV7-6	NA	TRBD2	TGTGCCAGCAGCTTTTCTAGCGGGGGGGCCAATGAGCAGTTCTTC	CASSFSSGGANEQFF
TRBJ2-2	TRBV12-3/TRBV12-4	few	TRBD2	TGTGCCAGCAGTTCGGGACTAGCGGGGGGACCGAACACCGGGGAGCTGTTTTTT	CASSSGLAGGPNTGELFF
TRBJ2-3	TRBV7-2	few	NA	TGTGCCAGCAGCTTAACGCTTTCTCCCACAGATACGCAGTATTTT	CASSLTLSPTDTQYF
TRBJ2-7	TRBV12-3/TRBV12-4	NA	TRBD2	TGTGCCAGCAGAAGTAGCGGGGGCCCTCCCTACGAGCAGTACTTC	CASRSSGGPPYEQYF
TRBJ2-1	TRBV7-2	few	TRBD1	TGTGCCAGCAGCTTAGTCCCGAGACAGGGGGTGAATGAGCAGTTCTTC	CASSLVPRQGVNEQFF
TRBJ1-1	TRBV4-1	NA	TRBD1	TGCGCCAGCAGCCAAGATGGGACAGGGGCGGGCTGGGGAGCTTTCTTT	CASSQDGTGAGWGAFF
TRBJ2-7	TRBV7-2	few	NA	TGTGCCAGCAGCTTAGGGGGGACCTCCTCCTACGAGCAGTACTTC	CASSLGGTSSYEQYF
TRBJ1-1	TRBV14	once	NA	TGTGCCAGCAGCCAAGATCGGATTGAAGCTTTCTTT	CASSQDRIEAFF
TRBJ1-1	TRBV7-2	few	NA	TGTGCCAGCAGCTTAACAGGGCGGCCTGAAGCTTTCTTT	CASSLTGRPEAFF